These T cell receptor beta chains were read from a single sample in a study of T-cell memory formation after mild COVID-19. TCRdb reprocessed the 5' RACE reads via MiXCR and lists one record per CDR3 protein. The sample comprises around 390,000 distinct CDR3 sequences, 16% of which are singletons, and about 22% rests with the top ten. The material sequenced was PBMCs or a T cell subset sorted from them (not recorded which). The origin of the receptors is a man younger than 35 who had mild COVID-19 (a few samples of this study predate the infection). Cell type and time point are not known. The CDR3 runs from the conserved cysteine through the conserved F or W. A D gene is named only where the DNA matches it firmly. Not all rows give a size; the values are once, few, many and, for expanded clones, a class.

j_call v_call clone_size d_call cdr3_aa cdr3_nt
TRBJ2-1 TRBV29-1 - - CSASLSSYNEQFF TGCAGCGCCTCCTTGAGCTCCTACAATGAGCAGTTCTTC
TRBJ1-1 TRBV6-5 few TRBD1 CASSPPTGTGGYKAFF TGTGCCAGCAGCCCTCCGACGGGGACAGGGGGTTATAAAGCTTTCTTT
TRBJ2-5 TRBV5-1 - TRBD1 CASSSLWDRASQETQYF TGCGCCAGCAGCTCCCTCTGGGACAGGGCTTCTCAAGAGACCCAGTACTTC
TRBJ2-3 TRBV9 few - CASSVAWGRTDTQYF TGTGCCAGCAGCGTAGCTTGGGGGCGCACAGATACGCAGTATTTT
TRBJ1-2 TRBV5-5 few TRBD1 CASSLRDSTYGYTF TGTGCCAGCAGCTTGAGGGACAGCACCTATGGCTACACCTTC
TRBJ2-5 TRBV6-5 few - CASTPSWGAQETQYF TGTGCCAGCACCCCTTCGTGGGGGGCCCAAGAGACCCAGTACTTC
TRBJ2-7 TRBV12-3/TRBV12-4 - TRBD2 CASSLGRLAEDYEQYF TGTGCCAGCAGTTTGGGTCGACTAGCGGAGGACTACGAGCAGTACTTC
TRBJ1-2 TRBV12-3/TRBV12-4 - - CASSPTWAYGYTF TGTGCCAGCAGTCCCACATGGGCATATGGCTACACCTTC
TRBJ2-7 TRBV5-4 few TRBD1 CASSWDRYYEQYF TGTGCCAGCAGCTGGGACAGGTACTACGAGCAGTACTTC
TRBJ1-3 TRBV6-6 many - CASIQQSGNTIYF TGTGCCAGCATCCAACAATCTGGAAACACCATATATTTT
TRBJ2-2 TRBV11-3 - TRBD1 CASSLGGTANTGELFF TGTGCCAGCAGCTTAGGGGGGACAGCCAACACCGGGGAGCTGTTTTTT
TRBJ2-1 TRBV15 - - CATSRGTGPEQFF TGTGCCACCAGCAGAGGTACAGGGCCTGAGCAGTTCTTC
TRBJ2-7 TRBV5-5 few - CASSGWPGRYEQYF TGTGCCAGCAGCGGTTGGCCAGGTCGATACGAGCAGTACTTC
TRBJ2-3 TRBV13 once TRBD2 CASSRTSGVTQYF TGTGCCAGCAGCCGGACTAGCGGCGTTACGCAGTATTTT
TRBJ1-1 TRBV5-1 few - CASSLNGQNTEAFF TGCGCCAGCAGCTTGAACGGACAGAACACTGAAGCTTTCTTT
TRBJ1-4 TRBV5-1 - - CASSLDPSGEKLFF TGCGCCAGCAGCTTGGACCCGTCAGGGGAAAAACTGTTTTTT
TRBJ2-6 TRBV6-5 - - CASSPRDLSGRANVLTF TGTGCCAGCAGTCCTCGGGACTTGTCAGGACGGGCCAACGTCCTGACTTTC
TRBJ1-2 TRBV16 few - CASSQLVFRGTAGYTF TGTGCCAGCAGCCAATTGGTTTTTCGGGGCACCGCGGGCTACACCTTC